Shown below are 24 T cell receptor beta chains from a single sample sequenced in a study of OX40 agonist ivuxolimab in advanced cancers. Assay used: immunoSEQ multiplex PCR; TCRdb lists only in-frame clones, some missing. The sample yields about 83,000 clones, around 84% seen once. This specimen was CD4+ or CD8+ T cells sorted from blood, taken in a trial of the OX40 agonist ivuxolimab. These receptors came from an adult with an advanced solid tumor such as melanoma, head and neck, liver or kidney cancer.

This clone was found once. The chain employs TRBV9 and TRBJ1-3; 9 bases align to TRBD1. The CDR3 sequence is 16 residues long. V lost 3 bases to trimming and J lost 7 bases; unmatched junction nucleotides: 11. In germline, CDR1 is SGDLS, CDR2 YYNGEE. DNA for the CDR3: TGTGCCAGCAGCGACAGACACAGGGGGCAACGGAACACCATATATTTT. It codes for CASSDRHRGQRNTIYF.

Of note for this clone: In the same sample, other DNA sequences code for this CDR3. The V and J genes are TRBV7-9 and TRBJ1-2, with 10 bases lining up with TRBD1. The length of the CDR3 is 14 residues. The germline CDR1 and CDR2 sequences are SEHNR and FQNEAQ (reference sequence). Trimming removed 5 bases from V and 3 bases from J; junction bases left unmatched: 3. CDR3 residues: CASSPGTGDYGYTF. In DNA, the CDR3 is TGTGCCAGCAGCCCCGGGACAGGGGACTATGGCTACACCTTC.

The chain carries TRBV18 and TRBJ1-2, with 7 bases that match TRBD1. The V gene's germline CDR1 is KGHSH and CDR2 LQKENI. Trimming at V came to 6 bases and at J to 5 bases, leaving 6 bases not matched to a gene. This CDR3 is 13 amino acids long. The CDR3 region is CASSSQGGYGYTF. The CDR3 region has the DNA TGTGCCAGCTCCTCGCAGGGGGGATATGGCTACACCTTC.

The V call is TRBV19, the J call TRBJ2-1; D gene ambiguous. Germline CDR1 is LNHDA and CDR2 is SQIVND (reference sequence). This CDR3 has 11 residues. The ends were cut back, 7 bases at V and 6 bases at J, with 7 bases in the middle. Here the CDR3 DNA reads TGTGCCAGTACAGGCAGCAATGAGCAGTTCTTC. Encoded protein: CASTGSNEQFF.

The chain couples TRBV19 to TRBJ1-4; no clear D gene. This CDR3 region has 17 residues. V gave up 4 bases and J gave up 4 bases, with 19 bases separating them. Per germline, CDR1 LNHDA and CDR2 SQIVND (reference sequence). The chain's CDR3 is CASSTRRLLHLNEKLFF. Here the CDR3 DNA reads TGTGCCAGTAGTACCCGACGACTGCTTCACCTTAATGAAAAACTGTTTTTT.

V usage is TRBV19 and J usage is TRBJ2-7, with D perhaps being TRBD1 or TRBD2 (6 bases each). V was cut by 7 bases and J by 0 bases, with 10 bases left in between. This CDR3 region has 13 residues. Germline values: CDR1 LNHDA, CDR2 SQIVND (reference sequence). The CDR3 protein is CASKGGPSYEQYF. The CDR3 DNA sequence: TGTGCCAGTAAAGGGGGGCCCTCCTACGAGCAGTACTTC. Based on the CDR3 plus reference TRBV19 and TRBJ2-7, the full variable domain is DGGITQSPKYLFRKEGQNVTLSCEQNLNHDAMYWYRQDPGQGLRLIYYSQIVNDFQKGDIAEGYSVSREKKESFPLTVTSAQKNPTAFYLCASKGGPSYEQYFGPGTRLTVT.

CDR3 nucleotides: TGTGCCAGCAGGCCAGCTTTGGGCAATCAGCCCCAGCATTTT. Protein sequence: CASRPALGNQPQHF. The V call is TRBV6-1, the J call TRBJ1-5, with unresolved D. The CDR3 loop spans 14 amino acids. CDR1 is MNHNS and CDR2 is SASEGT in the germline V gene. Deletions cut 6 bases from V and 2 bases from J, with 11 bases between.

The chain recombines TRBV5-1 with TRBJ2-5; D may be TRBD1 or TRBD2 (5 bases each). The germline CDR1 and CDR2 sequences are SGHRS and YFSETQ. The CDR3 totals 16 residues. The V gene lost 4 bases and the J gene lost 2 bases, with 18 bases spanning the gap. CDR3 loop: CASSNPPRGGQETQYF. The CDR3 bases are TGCGCCAGCAGCAACCCCCCACGGGGCGGGCAAGAGACCCAGTACTTC.

This rearrangement joins TRBV5-1 to TRBJ2-5, with TRBD1 as a possible D gene (6 bases). V was pared by 2 bases and J by 1 base, with 9 bases between. From germline, CDR1 is SGHRS and CDR2 YFSETQ. The CDR3 covers 14 residues. CDR3 DNA: TGCGCCAGCAGCTTAAACAGGGTCCAAGAGACCCAGTACTTC. Translation: CASSLNRVQETQYF.

J is TRBJ1-4 and V is TRBV6-1, with a tentative D call TRBD1 (5 bases). Trimming pared 1 base from V and 2 bases from J, leaving 5 bases between. Germline V lookup: CDR1 MNHNS, CDR2 SASEGT. This CDR3 spans 14 amino acids. The CDR3 nucleotides are TGTGCCAGCAGTGAAGGGGACACTAATGAAAAACTGTTTTTT. It translates to CASSEGDTNEKLFF.

This chain joins TRBV21-1 and TRBJ2-7. TRBV21-1 is classified as a pseudogene. CDR3 length equals 15 residues. The DNA of the CDR3 is TGTGCCATCACCCCATGGGGGATGGACTGCTACGAGCAGTACTTC. It specifies CAITPWGMDCYEQYF.

The genes are TRBV14 and TRBJ2-3; 9 nucleotides agree with TRBD2. The trim removed 2 bases at V and 5 bases at J, leaving 11 bases unmatched. This CDR3 comprises 17 residues. Germline V gene data show CDR1 as SGHDN and CDR2 as FVKESK. CDR3 sequence (DNA): TGTGCCAGCAGCCAACGCCGACTAGCGGTAGGAGGAGATACGCAGTATTTT. Translated: CASSQRRLAVGGDTQYF.

This clone was found once. The CDR3 spells CSVDRVNTEAFF. CDR3 DNA: TGCAGCGTTGACAGGGTAAACACTGAAGCTTTCTTT. The chain links TRBV29-1 to TRBJ1-1, with D possibly matching TRBD1 (5 bases). Germline CDR1 is SQVTM and CDR2 is ANQGSEA. CDR3 size: 12 residues. V was clipped by 3 bases and J by 2 bases, with 7 bases between them.

This chain joins TRBV7-2 and TRBJ1-6; D perhaps matches TRBD1 (6 bases). The germline V and J ends were trimmed by 5 bases and 6 bases, with 14 bases remaining between them. Germline V CDR1 and CDR2: SGHTA, FQGNSA. The CDR3 length is 15 residues. The CDR3 is CASSPYRAPNSPLHF. The CDR3 coding sequence is TGTGCCAGCAGCCCCTACAGGGCCCCTAATTCACCCCTCCACTTT.

This clone was counted only a few times. This sequence joins TRBV2 and TRBJ1-1; D is undetermined. The CDR3 covers 14 residues. Germline V CDR1 and CDR2: SNHLY, FYNNEI. V lost 9 bases to trimming and J lost 3 bases, with 17 bases between them. DNA of the CDR3: TGTGCCAGGCCCTTTCGGAGGGCAGACACTGAAGCTTTCTTT. Translating gives CARPFRRADTEAFF.

The chain joins TRBV10-3 to TRBJ1-3; D may be TRBD1 (5 bases). Germline lookup yields CDR1 ENHRY and CDR2 SYGVKD. The ends were cut back, 2 bases at V and 0 bases at J, with 17 bases in the middle. The CDR3 covers 18 residues. The CDR3 DNA sequence: TGTGCCATCAGTGAGAGGCTCCCGGGTGGGGGCTCTGGAAACACCATATATTTT. It codes for CAISERLPGGGSGNTIYF.

There are a few counts of this clone. The gene calls are TRBV7-8 and TRBJ2-4, with D tentatively TRBD2 (6 bases). CDR3 length: 19 residues. Deletions cut 5 bases from V and 0 bases from J, with 23 bases between. From germline, CDR1 is SGHVS and CDR2 FQNEAQ. Here the CDR3 DNA reads TGTGCCAGCAGCCCTCTCCAGCGGGCGTGGGTGAGAGCCAAAAACATTCAGTACTTC. Protein product: CASSPLQRAWVRAKNIQYF.

The chain joins TRBV6-5 to TRBJ1-1; TRBD1 matches 9 bases. The CDR3 contains 14 residues. Trimming took 6 bases from V and 3 from J; bases not matched to a gene: 5. Germline lookup yields CDR1 MNHEY and CDR2 SVGAGI. This CDR3 reads CASSRQGEDTEAFF. The CDR3 coding sequence is TGTGCCAGCAGCCGACAGGGGGAGGACACTGAAGCTTTCTTT.

This chain uses TRBV14 with TRBJ2-1; 11 nucleotides align to TRBD1. V was clipped by 1 base and J by 8 bases; unmatched bases: 4. CDR3 length: 15 amino acids. Germline-derived CDR1 and CDR2 are SGHDN and FVKESK. CDR3 coding DNA: TGTGCCAGCAGCCAAGGGACAGGGGGCTGGGATGAGCAGTTCTTC. Translating it yields CASSQGTGGWDEQFF.

The chain links TRBV5-5 to TRBJ2-2; possibly TRBD1 for D (5 bases). The CDR3 has 16 amino acids. V was trimmed by 4 bases and J by 1 base, leaving 14 bases between them. The germline V gene has CDR1 SGHKS and CDR2 YYEKEE (reference sequence). The CDR3 loop reads CASSHPDSLNTGELFF. In DNA, the CDR3 is TGTGCCAGCAGCCATCCCGACAGTTTGAACACCGGGGAGCTGTTTTTT.

The genes are TRBV6-4 and TRBJ1-2, with D unclear. There are 14 residues in the CDR3. CDR1 and CDR2 (germline): MRHNA, SNTAGT. Trimming shortened V by 1 base and J by 2 bases, and 8 bases separated the two germline ends. The CDR3 sequence is CASSDFWTNYGYTF. CDR3 nucleotide sequence: TGTGCCAGCAGTGACTTCTGGACCAACTATGGCTACACCTTC.

The V and J genes are TRBV18 and TRBJ1-1; tentatively, D is TRBD1 (5 bases). Germline V CDR1 and CDR2: KGHSH, LQKENI. Deletions cut 2 bases from V and 2 bases from J, with 18 bases between. The CDR3 loop spans 17 amino acids. The CDR3 DNA sequence: TGTGCCAGCTCACCAGACAGATCAAGGGCGATAAACACTGAAGCTTTCTTT. Encoded protein: CASSPDRSRAINTEAFF. Full variable domain (missing parts from reference TRBV18 and TRBJ1-1): NAGVMQNPRHLVRRRGQEARLRCSPMKGHSHVYWYRQLPEEGLKFMVYLQKENIIDESGMPKERFSAEFPKEGPSILRIQQVVRGDSAAYFCASSPDRSRAINTEAFFGQGTRLTVV.

V gene TRBV7-2 combines with J gene TRBJ1-3; D is unresolved. The germline CDR1 and CDR2 sequences are SGHTA and FQGNSA. CDR3 size: 15 residues. V lost 6 bases and J 4 bases, leaving 16 bases between the germline ends. This CDR3 reads CASRPRVTVGNTIYF. The CDR3, as DNA: TGTGCCAGCAGACCGCGCGTCACCGTGGGAAACACCATATATTTT.

This clone was seen just once. The V gene is TRBV9, the J gene TRBJ1-2; a possible D gene is TRBD1 (6 bases). Germline V gives CDR1 SGDLS, CDR2 YYNGEE. V gave up 3 bases and J gave up 3 bases, with 12 bases separating them. The CDR3 length is 14 residues. CDR3 amino acids: CASSGPDRYYGYTF. CDR3 coding DNA: TGTGCCAGCAGCGGACCGGACAGATACTATGGCTACACCTTC.